These 22 T cell receptor beta chains originate from one sample sequenced in a study of blood T cell repertoires in COVID-19. Profiling relied on immunoSEQ multiplex PCR, and the TCRdb table lists in-frame clones only, not all of them. The sample lists fewer than 350,000 clones, roughly 87% occurring once. Sequenced: peripheral blood. The receptors originated from a man between 18 and 29 years old with active or convalescent COVID-19.

This chain joins TRBV6-5 and TRBJ1-1; TRBD1 might be the D (6 bases). V was clipped by 7 bases and J by 1 base, with 16 bases between them. The germline V gene encodes CDR1 MNHEY and CDR2 SVGAGI. This CDR3 has 15 amino acids. This CDR3 reads CASTQSQGWNTEAFF. CDR3 DNA: TGTGCCAGCACCCAATCACAGGGATGGAACACTGAAGCTTTCTTT.

V usage is TRBV6-2 or TRBV6-3 and J usage is TRBJ2-7; a possible D gene is TRBD1 (6 bases). The CDR3 is made up of 19 amino acids. V lost 0 bases and J lost 2, with 23 bases in between. Germline V gene sequence: CDR1 MNHEY, CDR2 SVGEGT. The CDR3 DNA reads TGTGCCAGCAGTTACTCGATCTTCGACACAGGGACCTTTCCCTACGAGCAGTACTTC. Amino acid sequence: CASSYSIFDTGTFPYEQYF.

The J gene is TRBJ1-2, the V gene TRBV29-1; D is undetermined. Germline V lookup: CDR1 SQVTM, CDR2 ANQGSEA. Trimming cost V 3 bases and J 4 bases, with 15 bases left between them. The length of the CDR3 is 14 residues. CDR3 residues: CSVDLVLNVYGYTF. Here the CDR3 DNA reads TGCAGCGTTGATTTAGTCCTGAACGTCTATGGCTACACCTTC.

J is TRBJ1-2 and V is TRBV19, with a weak D call TRBD1 (6 bases). Trimming took 9 bases from V and 5 from J, leaving 22 bases between them. This CDR3 contains 15 residues. Looked up from germline, CDR1 is LNHDA and CDR2 is SQIVND (reference sequence). CDR3 protein: CASLPWRGLGYGYTF. Written as DNA, the CDR3 is TGTGCCAGCCTCCCCTGGCGGGGGCTGGGGTATGGCTACACCTTC.

The V call is TRBV6-2 or TRBV6-3, the J call TRBJ1-2; 7 positions agree with TRBD1. Germline V gene data show CDR1 as MNHEY and CDR2 as SVGEGT. The CDR3 is 16 amino acids. With 6 bases clipped from V and 3 bases from J, the junction kept 13 bases outside the gene matches. The CDR3 sequence is CASSLTLQGVDYGYTF. The CDR3 bases are TGTGCCAGCAGCCTCACCCTCCAGGGGGTCGACTATGGCTACACCTTC.

This clone was detected only a few times. The rearrangement uses TRBV7-9 and TRBJ2-2, with 10 bases fitting TRBD2. The J segment lost 1 base and the V segment lost 6 bases, leaving 8 bases of the junction unmatched. The CDR3 extends over 17 amino acids. The germline gives CDR1 SEHNR, CDR2 FQNEAQ (reference sequence). CDR3 nucleotide sequence: TGTGCCAGCAGATCCCGCCCTAGCGGGAGGAACACCGGGGAGCTGTTTTTT. Translated: CASRSRPSGRNTGELFF.

The chain is built from TRBV3-1 (or the pseudogene TRBV3-2) and TRBJ1-1; D gene unclear. Germline lookup yields CDR1 LGHDT and CDR2 YNNKEL (reference sequence). CDR3 length: 16 residues. Trimming left V 2 bases short and J 3 bases short, with 16 bases between. The CDR3 nucleotides are TGTGCCAGCAGCCAATACGTATTCCTGAGGGACACTGAAGCTTTCTTT. Amino acids: CASSQYVFLRDTEAFF.

Note on this clone: One end of the junction does not line up with germline, which may come from a read error. V gene TRBV7-9 combines with J gene TRBJ1-4, with 7 bases aligning to TRBD1. There are 11 residues in the CDR3. Germline V gives CDR1 SEHNR, CDR2 FQNEAQ (reference sequence). The CDR3 DNA is TGTGCCTCGCAAAGGGACAGAGAAATAATTTTT. It translates to CASQRDREIIF.

The chain couples TRBV29-1 to TRBJ1-1; D call uncertain. CDR3 length: 12 amino acids. V lost 4 bases and J lost 1, with 7 bases in between. Germline V lookup: CDR1 SQVTM, CDR2 ANQGSEA. This chain's CDR3 is CSVVGKNTEAFF. Here the CDR3 DNA reads TGCAGCGTTGTGGGCAAGAACACTGAAGCTTTCTTT.

This rearrangement joins TRBV7-2 to TRBJ2-5; TRBD1 matches 9 bases. CDR1 SGHTA and CDR2 FQGNSA come from the germline V gene. The CDR3 runs to 14 residues. The V gene end was trimmed by 5 bases and the J gene end by 5 bases; junction bases not matched to a gene: 6. CDR3 sequence (DNA): TGTGCCAGCAGCGGACAGGGGTTGCGGGAGACCCAGTACTTC. Protein sequence: CASSGQGLRETQYF.

The chain is built from TRBV5-6 and TRBJ1-4; 8 nucleotides align to TRBD1. CDR3 length: 18 residues. Germline CDR1 SGHDT, CDR2 YYEEEE. V lost 4 bases, J lost 3 bases, and 14 bases stayed unmatched. The CDR3 here is CASSIQTGAPQANEKLFF. CDR3 DNA sequence: TGTGCCAGCAGCATCCAGACAGGGGCCCCCCAAGCTAATGAAAAACTGTTTTTT.

The rearrangement uses TRBV24-1 and TRBJ2-1; 9 bases match TRBD1. The CDR3 spans 18 residues. In germline, CDR1 is KGHDR, CDR2 SFDVKD. Losses at the gene ends were 3 bases for V and 4 bases for J; bases not matched to a gene: 12. The CDR3 sequence is CATSDPNTGGAKYNEQFF. The CDR3 DNA reads as TGTGCCACCAGTGATCCTAATACAGGGGGCGCAAAATACAATGAGCAGTTCTTC.

The chain employs TRBV15 and TRBJ1-2; D call uncertain. V gave up 2 bases and J gave up 5 bases, with 18 bases separating them. Looked up from germline, CDR1 is LNHNV and CDR2 is YYDKDF (reference sequence). The CDR3 has 16 residues. The CDR3 loop reads CATSRSPRRVEYGYTF. The CDR3 nucleotides read TGTGCCACCAGCAGAAGCCCCAGGAGGGTCGAGTATGGCTACACCTTC.

This clone came up a few times. The V call is TRBV7-9, the J call TRBJ1-2; no reliable D call. Germline CDR1 reads SEHNR; CDR2 reads FQNEAQ (reference sequence). CDR3 length: 12 residues. V lost 5 bases, J lost 5 bases, and 9 bases lay in between. The CDR3 region has the DNA TGTGCCAGCAGCCCCTCGGGGTATGGCTACACCTTC. Translated, it gives CASSPSGYGYTF.

The chain links TRBV27 to TRBJ2-7, with 8 bases that match TRBD1. Germline trimming cut 0 bases from V and 2 bases from J; bases unmatched to any gene: 6. The CDR3 totals 16 residues. Germline values: CDR1 MNHEY, CDR2 SMNVEV (reference sequence). The CDR3 nucleotides are TGTGCCAGCAGTTTATCTTGGGCAGGGGGCACCTACGAGCAGTACTTC. Protein product: CASSLSWAGGTYEQYF.

The CDR3 DNA follows: TGTGCCAGCAGTTGGACAGGGGTGGGTGAGACCCAGTACTTC. Translated, it gives CASSWTGVGETQYF. The V call is TRBV6-5, the J call TRBJ2-5; 9 bases fit TRBD1. Germline V CDR1 and CDR2: MNHEY, SVGAGI. The CDR3 totals 14 residues. Trimming removed 4 bases from V and 5 bases from J; junction bases left unmatched: 5.

For the CDR3, the DNA is TGTGCCAGCAGTTTCCCGACAGATACGCAGTATTTT. Residues: CASSFPTDTQYF. This chain joins TRBV12-3 or TRBV12-4 and TRBJ2-3, with D unclear. This CDR3 comprises 12 residues. V was trimmed by 3 bases and J by 3 bases, leaving 4 bases between them.

The chain recombines TRBV10-1 with TRBJ2-1; no reliable D call. The CDR3 extends over 13 amino acids. V was shortened by 0 bases and J by 6 bases, with 6 bases between the two germline ends. Germline V CDR1 and CDR2: WNHNN, SYGVQD (reference sequence). The DNA of the CDR3 is TGCGCCAGCAGTGAGTCGTTCCGCAATGAGCAGTTCTTC. This gives the protein CASSESFRNEQFF.

V usage is TRBV6-2 or TRBV6-3 and J usage is TRBJ1-5; D is unresolved. V lost 3 bases to trimming and J lost 0 bases, with 9 bases between them. Germline-derived CDR1 and CDR2 are MNHEY and SVGEGT. CDR3 length: 15 amino acids. CDR3 sequence reads: CASSYELLSNQPQHF. CDR3 DNA sequence: TGTGCCAGCAGTTATGAGCTTCTTAGCAATCAGCCCCAGCATTTT.

The chain combines TRBV5-6 with TRBJ2-5; D unclear. Germline CDR1 is SGHDT and CDR2 is YYEEEE. Trimming took off 2 bases at V and 7 bases at J, with 6 bases between the two ends. This CDR3 is 11 amino acids long. The CDR3 sequence is CASSFAGTQYF. CDR3 bases: TGTGCCAGCAGCTTCGCAGGGACCCAGTACTTC.

This sequence joins TRBV6-5 and TRBJ1-1; D remains unclear. CDR3 length: 11 amino acids. Germline values: CDR1 MNHEY, CDR2 SVGAGI. The V end was cut by 11 bases, the J end by 5 bases, with 12 bases between. CDR3 DNA sequence: TGTGCCGGAGGCATTGGGACTGAAGCTTTCTTT. This codes for CAGGIGTEAFF.

The genes are TRBV21-1 and TRBJ1-3; the table's D call, TRBD1, has no DNA check behind it. TRBV21-1 represents a pseudogene. CDR3 length: 17 amino acids. The CDR3 DNA follows: TGTGCCAGCAGCAAAGCGGGACAGGCGACTTCTGGAAACACCATATATTTT. Translated, it gives CASSKAGQATSGNTIYF.